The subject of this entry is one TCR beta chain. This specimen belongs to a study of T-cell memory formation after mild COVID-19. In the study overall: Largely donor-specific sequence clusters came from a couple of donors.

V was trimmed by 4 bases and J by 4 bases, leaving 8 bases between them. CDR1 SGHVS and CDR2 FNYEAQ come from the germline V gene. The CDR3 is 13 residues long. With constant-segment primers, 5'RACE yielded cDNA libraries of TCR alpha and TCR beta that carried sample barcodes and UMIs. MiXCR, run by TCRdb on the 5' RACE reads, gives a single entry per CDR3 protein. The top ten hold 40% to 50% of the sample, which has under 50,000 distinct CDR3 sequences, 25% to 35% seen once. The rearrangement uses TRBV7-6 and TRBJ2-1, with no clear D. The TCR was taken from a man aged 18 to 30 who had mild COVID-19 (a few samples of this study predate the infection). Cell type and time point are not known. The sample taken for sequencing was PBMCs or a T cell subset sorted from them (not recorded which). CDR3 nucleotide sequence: TGTGCCAGCAGCTCCGACACTTACAATGAGCAGTTCTTC. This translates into CASSSDTYNEQFF. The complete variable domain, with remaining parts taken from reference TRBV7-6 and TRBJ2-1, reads GAGVSQSPRYKVTKRGQDVALRCDPISGHVSLYWYRQALGQGPEFLTYFNYEAQQDKSGLPNDRFSAERPEGSISTLTIQRTEQRDSAMYRCASSSDTYNEQFFGPGTRLTVL.